This is a list of T cell receptor beta chains from one sample in a study of T cell changes during pregnancy in multiple sclerosis. Only in-frame clones appear in the TCRdb table, and some are missing; sequencing was by immunoSEQ multiplex PCR. Of roughly 71,000 clones listed, roughly 92% are singletons. This material consisted of peripheral blood, taken in the first trimester of pregnancy. The receptors were gathered from a female donor in good health, enrolled as a control in a pregnancy study. Each CDR3 is given with its conserved first and last residue. D genes are given only for firm matches. Size tells how often a clone was seen (once, few, many) or the class of an expanded clone, and some rows leave it out.

J gene: TRBJ2-7; clone size: .; D gene: TRBD1; V gene: TRBV19; CDR3 protein: CASSPLGTGIPYEQYF; CDR3 DNA: TGTGCCAGTAGTCCACTCGGGACAGGCATCCCGTACGAGCAGTACTTC
J gene: TRBJ1-3; clone size: once; D gene: .; V gene: TRBV6-1; CDR3 protein: CASSGQAISGNTIYF; CDR3 DNA: TGTGCCAGCAGTGGGCAGGCGATCTCTGGAAACACCATATATTTT
J gene: TRBJ2-7; clone size: .; D gene: .; V gene: TRBV28; CDR3 protein: CASIDSVLPYEQYF; CDR3 DNA: TGTGCCAGCATTGATTCGGTTCTCCCCTACGAGCAGTACTTC
J gene: TRBJ2-1; clone size: .; D gene: TRBD1; V gene: TRBV15; CDR3 protein: CATSRVRQGAYNEQFF; CDR3 DNA: TGTGCCACCAGCAGAGTACGACAGGGGGCCTACAATGAGCAGTTCTTC
J gene: TRBJ2-7; clone size: .; D gene: TRBD2; V gene: TRBV6-5; CDR3 protein: CASSIRGGIYEQYF; CDR3 DNA: TGTGCCAGCAGCATCCGCGGGGGGATCTACGAGCAGTACTTC
J gene: TRBJ2-5; clone size: .; D gene: TRBD1; V gene: TRBV5-8; CDR3 protein: CASSPAGTVQETQYF; CDR3 DNA: TGTGCCAGCAGCCCGGCCGGGACAGTACAAGAGACCCAGTACTTC
J gene: TRBJ1-5; clone size: .; D gene: TRBD1; V gene: TRBV28; CDR3 protein: CASSLYGGTGNNQPQHF; CDR3 DNA: TGTGCCAGCAGTTTATATGGCGGGACAGGGAACAATCAGCCCCAGCATTTT
J gene: TRBJ2-7; clone size: .; D gene: .; V gene: TRBV19; CDR3 protein: CASSTAAASSYEQYF; CDR3 DNA: TGTGCCAGTAGTACAGCAGCGGCGAGCTCCTACGAGCAGTACTTC
J gene: TRBJ2-7; clone size: .; D gene: TRBD2; V gene: TRBV6-1; CDR3 protein: CASNQNAGGPYEQYF; CDR3 DNA: TGTGCCAGCAATCAGAATGCGGGAGGCCCCTACGAGCAGTACTTC
J gene: TRBJ1-2; clone size: .; D gene: .; V gene: TRBV28; CDR3 protein: CASPSPGDYGYTF; CDR3 DNA: TGTGCCAGCCCATCACCAGGGGACTATGGCTACACCTTC
J gene: TRBJ2-1; clone size: .; D gene: .; V gene: TRBV5-1; CDR3 protein: CASSYRDFSYNEQFF; CDR3 DNA: TGCGCCAGCAGCTACCGGGACTTCTCCTACAATGAGCAGTTCTTC
J gene: TRBJ2-7; clone size: .; D gene: TRBD2; V gene: TRBV5-4; CDR3 protein: CASSSALAGHLYEQYF; CDR3 DNA: TGTGCCAGCAGCTCCGCACTAGCGGGCCACCTCTACGAGCAGTACTTC